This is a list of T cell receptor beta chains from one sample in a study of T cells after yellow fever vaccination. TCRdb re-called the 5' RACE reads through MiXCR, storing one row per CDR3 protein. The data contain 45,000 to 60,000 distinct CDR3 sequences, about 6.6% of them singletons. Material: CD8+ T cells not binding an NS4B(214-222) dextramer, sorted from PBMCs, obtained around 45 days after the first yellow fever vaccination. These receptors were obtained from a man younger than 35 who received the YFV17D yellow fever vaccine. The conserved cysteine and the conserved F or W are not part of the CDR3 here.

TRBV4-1	ASSLPPEAYNEQF
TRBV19	ASSIPLRTGELF
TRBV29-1	SVEQRTIKYGYT
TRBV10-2	ASSEVGPTSLGNEKLF
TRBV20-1	SADERGTDTQY
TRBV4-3	ASSQDRAAHNEQF
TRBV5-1	ASTRVDVPDTQY
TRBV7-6	ASSFGTRPTNEQY
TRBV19	ASTPPMGGNDQETQY
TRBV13	ASSWGTGPAGELF
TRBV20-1	SAMRVDTGELF
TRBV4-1	ASSQIRTGLGTEAF
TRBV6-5	ASSELNTEAF
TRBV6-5	ASSYETSLYYGYT